This TCR beta chain is drawn from a study of CD8+CD57+ T cells in acquired aplastic anemia. Germline assignment: CDR1 MGHDK and CDR2 SYGVNS. V was shortened by 4 bases and J by 0 bases, with 12 bases between the two germline ends. This CDR3 is 15 amino acids long. TCR beta VDJ combinations and CDR3 sequences were profiled from genomic DNA. MiXCR was run by TCRdb on the reads, yielding one entry per CDR3 protein. The data show tens of thousands of distinct CDR3 sequences, roughly three quarters seen once. This clonotype was found many times. A much larger clone lies a single base off, so this may be a read error.

This receptor was identified in a human donor in good health, serving as a control. V and J are TRBV25-1 and TRBJ1-1, with D possibly matching TRBD1 (6 bases). The specimen sequenced was sorted CD4+, CD8+, or CD8+CD57+ T cells (not recorded which) from PBMCs. Here the CDR3 DNA reads TGTGCCAGCAGTGGATTGGGGGACATGAACACTGAAGCTTTCTTT. This codes for CASSGLGDMNTEAFF.